One and the same sample provided the 6 T cell receptor beta chains below, sequenced in a study of naive and memory T cell subsets. The beta constant-region primer was an equimolar mix of two oligonucleotides covering TRBC1 and TRBC2. From the UMI-ligation and nested PCR reads, TCRdb called clonotypes with MiXCR, one entry per CDR3 protein. The data show 100,000 or so distinct CDR3 sequences, around 6.5% seen once. The sequenced sample consisted of central memory CD4+ T cells from blood. The receptors originated from a human donor in good health.

The V and J genes are TRBV19 and TRBJ2-2; 8 nucleotides agree with TRBD1. After removal of 4 bases from V and 4 bases from J, the junction contained 5 bases not matched to a gene. This CDR3 is built from 15 residues. Germline-derived CDR1 and CDR2 are LNHDA and SQIVND (reference sequence). This CDR3 is CASSTTGTGTGELFF. As DNA, the CDR3 is TGTGCCAGTAGTACTACTGGGACAGGCACCGGGGAGCTGTTTTTT.

This clonotype appeared many times. The genes are TRBV3-1 and TRBJ2-7; a weak D match, TRBD1 (6 bases). This CDR3 has 15 residues. Germline CDR1 LGHDT, CDR2 YNNKEL (reference sequence). V was pared by 2 bases and J by 2 bases, with 13 bases between. CDR3 coding DNA: TGTGCCAGCAGCCAATTCCCGGACAGTACCTACGAGCAGTACTTC. This encodes CASSQFPDSTYEQYF.

The genes are TRBV20-1 and TRBJ2-1, with TRBD2 identical over 8 bases. The CDR3 length is 15 residues. Trimming cost V 3 bases and J 3 bases; bases outside gene matches: 7. Germline V CDR1 and CDR2: DFQATT, SNEGSKA (reference sequence). The CDR3 reads CSASASGSVYNEQFF. The CDR3 nucleotides read TGCAGTGCTAGCGCGAGCGGGAGTGTCTACAATGAGCAGTTCTTC.

This clonotype was found many times. The chain recombines TRBV12-3 or TRBV12-4 with TRBJ2-3, with D possibly called TRBD1 or TRBD2 (5 bases each). The CDR3 is 17 amino acids. V shed 7 bases and J shed 5 bases, with 25 bases lying between them. The CDR3 bases are TGTGCCAGCACCACAGAGGGGTGGTGGCTAGGGCGAGATACGCAGTATTTT. Translated: CASTTEGWWLGRDTQYF.

This clonotype was observed a few times. The rearrangement uses TRBV20-1 and TRBJ2-1; tentative D call: TRBD2 (5 bases). The V gene lost 1 base and the J gene lost 0 bases, with 7 bases spanning the gap. The length of the CDR3 is 14 residues. The germline CDR1 and CDR2 sequences are DFQATT and SNEGSKA (reference sequence). The CDR3 DNA follows: TGCAGTGCTAGAGTGGGGAGCTCCTACAATGAGCAGTTCTTC. Its protein is CSARVGSSYNEQFF.

This chain joins TRBV7-9 and TRBJ2-3, with D unresolved. This CDR3 comprises 14 residues. Germline values: CDR1 SEHNR, CDR2 FQNEAQ (reference sequence). Trimming left V 5 bases short and J 1 base short, with 10 bases between. This CDR3 reads CASSQDLGTDTQYF. The CDR3 DNA reads TGTGCCAGCAGCCAGGACCTGGGCACAGATACGCAGTATTTT.